This T cell receptor (beta chain) was captured in a study of tissue T cells after allogeneic stem cell transplantation. This clone was found a few times. Its target is not known. Gene names are mouse gene names. Study-wide findings and caveats: TCR repertoires tracked anatomic similarity, regardless of disease or transplant status. Alloreactivity or antigen specificity of tissue TCRs was not determined; some clones might be host cells.

CDR3 sequences, V/J genes, frequencies and template counts came from survey-depth TCRbeta sequencing. Sequencing was performed with immunoSEQ multiplex PCR; in TCRdb, only in-frame clones are kept and a portion is missing. The sample yields several thousand clones, 45% seen once. The time point denotes: mouse harvest day 14 after allogeneic transplant. Tail vein injection delivered 10^7 T-cell-depleted bone marrow cells and 10^6 splenic CD5+ T cells. Mice had MHC-mismatched B6 into BALB/c GVHD, sampled day 7 or 14. This TCR derives from a female BALB/c mouse given C57BL/6 T cells with graft-versus-host disease after an allogeneic hematopoietic cell transplant. The sequencing input was gut tissue.

Incomplete CDR3 DNA: TGTGCCAGCAGTCTCTTTTCCAACGAAAGATTATTT. Translating gives CASSLFSNERLF. The complete CDR3 protein is CASSLFSNERLFF. The chain links TRBV26 to TRBJ1-4, with D hard to call. The CDR3 is cut off 1 residue early in the read; its end comes from the germline J gene. V lost 3 bases, J lost 0 bases, and 2 bases lay in between. CDR3 length equals 13 residues. Germline CDR1 and CDR2: KGHPV and FQNQEV (reference sequence).